Below are 24 T cell receptor beta chains sequenced from a single sample in a study of T cell responses to AZD1222 COVID-19 vaccine. The method was immunoSEQ multiplex PCR; TCRdb's version includes in-frame clones alone and lacks a portion of them. The sample shows 70,000 to 90,000 clones, approximately 83% of them seen only once. The source material was peripheral blood, sampled 28 days after the second AZD1222 dose. These receptors originate from an adult who received the AZD1222 COVID-19 vaccine.

The rearrangement uses TRBV7-6 and TRBJ2-3; D is ambiguous. The CDR3 spans 11 residues. Germline V gene lookup returns CDR1 SGHVS and CDR2 FNYEAQ. V was trimmed by 2 bases and J by 6 bases, leaving 3 bases between them. The DNA for the CDR3 is TGTGCCAGCAGCTTAACCGATACGCAGTATTTT. Its translation is CASSLTDTQYF.

This chain joins TRBV19 and TRBJ1-2; 9 nucleotides align to TRBD1. This CDR3 is built from 15 residues. V trimming: 2 bases; J trimming: 4 bases; junction bases outside the gene matches: 5. Germline-derived CDR1 and CDR2 are LNHDA and SQIVND (reference sequence). The CDR3 region is CASSIQQGAGYGYTF. CDR3 nucleotides: TGTGCCAGTAGTATACAACAGGGGGCAGGCTATGGCTACACCTTC.

This clone was seen only once. This chain joins TRBV5-8 and TRBJ1-1; TRBD1 matches at 8 bases. This CDR3 has 15 amino acids. Germline V gene sequence: CDR1 SGHTS, CDR2 YDEGEE. Trimming removed 4 bases from V and 1 base from J; junction bases left unmatched: 6. The CDR3 is CASSLGQGRNTEAFF. Written as DNA, the CDR3 is TGTGCCAGCAGCCTCGGACAGGGACGGAACACTGAAGCTTTCTTT.

This clone was observed a handful of times. This sequence joins TRBV4-2 and TRBJ2-2; 8 bases map to TRBD1. Germline V lookup: CDR1 LGHNA, CDR2 YNFKEQ. V lost 3 bases to trimming and J lost 6 bases; unmatched junction nucleotides: 9. CDR3 length: 16 amino acids. This CDR3 is CASSQLTGEGAGELFF. The CDR3 DNA reads as TGTGCCAGCAGCCAGTTGACAGGGGAAGGGGCCGGGGAGCTGTTTTTT.

V gene TRBV5-4 combines with J gene TRBJ2-7; 10 bases line up with TRBD2. Germline V gene data show CDR1 as SGHNT and CDR2 as YYREEE (reference sequence). The CDR3 runs 14 residues. With 3 bases clipped from V and 0 bases from J, the junction kept 0 bases outside the gene matches. The CDR3 reads CASSSSGSSYEQYF. The CDR3 DNA sequence: TGTGCCAGCAGCTCTAGCGGGAGCTCCTACGAGCAGTACTTC.

This clone was counted only a few times. The rearrangement links TRBV5-1 to TRBJ2-2; D tentatively fits TRBD1 or TRBD2 (6 bases each). The CDR3 has 16 amino acids. The V end lost 4 bases, the J end lost 6 bases, and 19 bases lay between the germline ends. Germline CDR1 reads SGHRS; CDR2 reads YFSETQ. CDR3 amino acids: CASSPRGDGRSGELFF. CDR3 nucleotide sequence: TGCGCCAGCAGCCCGAGGGGGGACGGACGCTCCGGGGAGCTGTTTTTT. The whole variable domain, remainder taken from reference TRBV5-1 and TRBJ2-2, is KAGVTQTPRYLIKTRGQQVTLSCSPISGHRSVSWYQQTPGQGLQFLFEYFSETQRNKGNFPGRFSGRQFSNSRSEMNVSTLELGDSALYLCASSPRGDGRSGELFFGEGSRLTVL.

The genes are TRBV7-3 and TRBJ2-1; 10 nucleotides match TRBD2. V lost 2 bases to trimming and J lost 7 bases; unmatched junction nucleotides: 20. The germline V gene has CDR1 SGHTA and CDR2 FQGTGA. The CDR3 has 20 amino acids. Here the CDR3 reads CASSLFTGSLLSGRFNEQFF. Written as DNA, the CDR3 is TGTGCCAGCAGCTTATTTACGGGATCACTCCTTAGCGGGAGGTTTAATGAGCAGTTCTTC.

The chain carries TRBV19 and TRBJ2-6; either TRBD1 or TRBD2 may fit D (5 bases each). V gave up 6 bases and J gave up 2 bases, with 11 bases separating them. The CDR3 extends over 15 amino acids. Looked up from germline, CDR1 is LNHDA and CDR2 is SQIVND (reference sequence). In DNA, the CDR3 is TGTGCCAGTAGCAAGCAGGGACCTGGGGCCAACGTCCTGACTTTC. This translates into CASSKQGPGANVLTF.

The CDR3 DNA is TGTGCCAGCAGTACGACAGTCTACGAGCAGTACTTC. Its translation is CASSTTVYEQYF. This sequence joins TRBV28 and TRBJ2-7; possibly TRBD1 for D (5 bases). The V gene's germline CDR1 is MDHEN and CDR2 SYDVKM. The CDR3 sequence is 12 residues long. The V gene lost 5 bases and the J gene lost 3 bases, with 8 bases spanning the gap.

The chain is built from TRBV11-1 and TRBJ2-7; TRBD2 agrees at 11 bases. V lost 1 base to trimming and J lost 2 bases; unmatched junction nucleotides: 1. This CDR3 is built from 15 residues. Germline CDR1 SGHAT, CDR2 FQDESV (reference sequence). The CDR3, as DNA: TGTGCCAGCAGCTTAGGACTAGCGGGGCCCTACGAGCAGTACTTC. It encodes CASSLGLAGPYEQYF.

The chain uses TRBV18 and TRBJ1-2; 9 nucleotides match TRBD1. Germline-derived CDR1 and CDR2 are KGHSH and LQKENI. This CDR3 region has 17 residues. Trimming cost V 1 base and J 0 bases; bases outside gene matches: 6. CDR3 DNA: TGTGCCAGCTCACCACGGGACAGGGCTCCGGCTAACTATGGCTACACCTTC. It codes for CASSPRDRAPANYGYTF.

This clone was picked up one time. The rearrangement joins TRBV15 to TRBJ1-1; 9 bases match TRBD1. The CDR3 runs to 15 residues. Germline CDR1 LNHNV, CDR2 YYDKDF (reference sequence). V shed 3 bases and J 0 bases; nucleotides not matched to a gene: 2. The CDR3, as DNA: TGTGCCACCAGCAGGGGGACAGGGATGAACACTGAAGCTTTCTTT. Amino acid sequence: CATSRGTGMNTEAFF.

V is TRBV4-3 and J is TRBJ2-4; weak D call: TRBD2 (6 bases). V gave up 1 base and J gave up 9 bases, with 13 bases separating them. The CDR3 consists of 14 residues. Per the germline V gene, CDR1 is LGHNA and CDR2 is YSLEER. CDR3 protein: CASSQGQGGGIQYF. The CDR3 DNA follows: TGCGCCAGCAGCCAAGGCCAGGGAGGAGGCATTCAGTACTTC.

This chain joins TRBV5-1 and TRBJ1-6; D unclear. This CDR3 comprises 15 residues. The ends were cut back, 2 bases at V and 1 base at J, with 7 bases in the middle. Germline V lookup: CDR1 SGHRS, CDR2 YFSETQ. Written as DNA, the CDR3 is TGCGCCAGCAGCTTTGGGGATTCCTATAATTCACCCCTCCACTTT. Translated, it gives CASSFGDSYNSPLHF.

The V call is TRBV3-1 (or the pseudogene TRBV3-2), the J call TRBJ2-6; 8 nucleotides match TRBD1. The germline CDR1 and CDR2 sequences are LGHDT and YNNKEL (reference sequence). The junction had 2 bases not matched to a gene; V was cut back by 7 bases and J by 3 bases. This CDR3 is 14 amino acids long. Written as DNA, the CDR3 is TGTGCCAGCACCGGGACAGGTGGGGCCAACGTCCTGACTTTC. Translating it yields CASTGTGGANVLTF.

The rearrangement joins TRBV24-1 to TRBJ2-6, with D unresolved. There are 16 residues in the CDR3. V dropped 6 bases and J dropped 0 bases, with 11 bases sitting between them. CDR1 and CDR2 (germline): KGHDR, SFDVKD. The CDR3, as DNA: TGTGCCACCAGTCCAGGAGAACTCTCTGGGGCCAACGTCCTGACTTTC. Protein product: CATSPGELSGANVLTF.

The chain combines TRBV12-3 or TRBV12-4 with TRBJ1-2; the D is unclear. The CDR3 runs to 12 residues. Trimming shortened V by 7 bases and J by 4 bases, and 10 bases separated the two germline ends. The DNA of the CDR3 is TGTGCCAGCAAAGACCGGTTCTATGGCTACACCTTC. This gives the protein CASKDRFYGYTF.

The chain links TRBV7-2 to TRBJ2-5, with D perhaps matching TRBD2 (6 bases). This CDR3 region has 15 residues. V was trimmed by 6 bases and J by 3 bases, leaving 17 bases between them. Germline V gives CDR1 SGHTA, CDR2 FQGNSA. CDR3 DNA sequence: TGTGCCAGCAGTCCCCAGACTAGAGAAAAAGAGACCCAGTACTTC. Protein: CASSPQTREKETQYF. Complete variable domain (other parts from reference TRBV7-2 and TRBJ2-5): GAGVSQSPSNKVTEKGKDVELRCDPISGHTALYWYRQSLGQGLEFLIYFQGNSAPDKSGLPSDRFSAERTGGSVSTLTIQRTQQEDSAVYLCASSPQTREKETQYFGPGTRLLVL.

CDR3 residues: CASSSPSSRVSNTEAFF. CDR3 in DNA: TGTGCCAGCAGTTCTCCCTCATCCCGGGTCTCGAACACTGAAGCTTTCTTT. This chain connects TRBV27 to TRBJ1-1, with D unresolved. Germline assignment: CDR1 MNHEY and CDR2 SMNVEV (reference sequence). The CDR3 has 17 residues. V shed 4 bases and J shed 1 base, with 19 bases lying between them.

The chain employs TRBV7-2 and TRBJ1-1; TRBD1 matches at 8 bases. Germline values: CDR1 SGHTA, CDR2 FQGNSA. The ends lost 1 base at V and 6 bases at J; junction bases unmatched: 13. This CDR3 has 17 residues. The CDR3 is CASSLDFSGTGGSEAFF. The CDR3 DNA is TGTGCCAGCAGCTTAGACTTTTCCGGGACAGGAGGCTCTGAAGCTTTCTTT.

The genes are TRBV10-1 and TRBJ1-1; no clear D. The V end was cut by 0 bases, the J end by 4 bases, with 9 bases between. The CDR3 totals 14 residues. Per germline, CDR1 WNHNN and CDR2 SYGVQD (reference sequence). CDR3 protein: CASSESGPGTEAFF. CDR3 nucleotides: TGCGCCAGCAGTGAGTCAGGGCCTGGCACTGAAGCTTTCTTT.

The CDR3 sequence is CASSRDSGGGNEKLFF. Here the CDR3 DNA reads TGTGCCAGCTCCCGGGACAGCGGGGGAGGAAATGAAAAACTGTTTTTT. The V gene is TRBV18, the J gene TRBJ1-4, with TRBD1 matching 7 bases. This CDR3 region has 16 residues. With 6 bases clipped from V and 5 bases from J, the junction kept 12 bases outside the gene matches. The V gene's germline CDR1 is KGHSH and CDR2 LQKENI.

The chain uses TRBV5-4 and TRBJ1-6; D gene unclear. The V gene's germline CDR1 is SGHNT and CDR2 YYREEE (reference sequence). This CDR3 has 18 amino acids. Trimming pared 2 bases from V and 0 bases from J, leaving 15 bases between. CDR3 amino acids: CASSLRSSASSYNSPLHF. CDR3 nucleotide sequence: TGTGCCAGCAGCTTAAGGTCTTCGGCCAGCTCCTATAATTCACCCCTCCACTTT.

V gene TRBV28 combines with J gene TRBJ1-3, with TRBD1 matching over 9 bases. The CDR3 is made up of 16 amino acids. The V segment lost 3 bases and the J segment 2 bases; nucleotides outside the gene matches: 5. Germline-derived CDR1 and CDR2 are MDHEN and SYDVKM. CDR3 amino acids: CASSFDRGTTGNTIYF. The CDR3 DNA sequence: TGTGCCAGCAGTTTTGACAGGGGGACTACTGGAAACACCATATATTTT.